The next 10 T cell receptor beta chains were all read from a single sample in a study of cytomegalovirus exposure and HLA in healthy donors. PCR used 60 Vbeta primers and 13 Jbeta primers. Clones were read by immunoSEQ multiplex PCR, and TCRdb kept only the in-frame ones, dropping some. This sample's clone table lists some 75,000 clones. Sequenced material: PBMCs. The receptors shown here come from a man in his forties in good health and CMV-seronegative.

The chain recombines TRBV30 with TRBJ2-5; D may be TRBD2 (6 bases). The tail of the sequence fits TRBJ2-7 better, so the J call may be wrong. Germline V gene data show CDR1 as GTSNPN and CDR2 as SVGIG (reference sequence). This CDR3 region has 12 residues. As DNA, the CDR3 is TGTGCCTGGAGTGGGGGGGACTACGAGCAGTACTTC. It is translated as CAWSGGDYEQYF.

This sequence joins TRBV10-3 and TRBJ1-3, with D unclear. The germline V gene encodes CDR1 ENHRY and CDR2 SYGVKD. This CDR3 has 16 amino acids. Trimming took 2 bases from V and 2 from J, leaving 13 bases between them. The CDR3 loop is CAISEREAFPGNTIYF. The DNA of the CDR3 is TGTGCCATCAGTGAGAGGGAGGCTTTTCCTGGAAACACCATATATTTT.

The gene calls are TRBV18 and TRBJ1-1; D remains ambiguous. Trimming pared 3 bases from V and 1 base from J, leaving 6 bases between. The CDR3 has 13 residues. Germline V lookup: CDR1 KGHSH, CDR2 LQKENI. The CDR3 is CASSPSSNTEAFF. In nucleotides, the CDR3 is TGTGCCAGCTCACCTTCTTCGAACACTGAAGCTTTCTTT.

The V gene is TRBV2, the J gene TRBJ2-7, with 9 bases that match TRBD1. V shed 3 bases and J 5 bases; nucleotides not matched to a gene: 11. CDR1 is SNHLY, CDR2 FYNNEI, per germline. The CDR3 totals 16 residues. In DNA form, the CDR3 reads TGTGCCAGCAGTGATATCTCATACGGGACAGGGAACGAGCAGTACTTC. As protein: CASSDISYGTGNEQYF.

This chain connects TRBV11-2 to TRBJ2-3; 9 nucleotides line up with TRBD1. CDR3 length: 16 amino acids. After removal of 5 bases from V and 3 bases from J, the junction contained 9 bases not matched to a gene. Germline loops: CDR1 SGHAT, CDR2 FQNNGV. This chain's CDR3 is CASSVPGQGWTDTQYF. The DNA for the CDR3 is TGTGCCAGCAGCGTACCGGGACAGGGCTGGACAGATACGCAGTATTTT.

J is TRBJ1-5 and V is TRBV27; TRBD1 agrees at 10 bases. V was clipped by 6 bases and J by 4 bases; unmatched bases: 3. The CDR3 has 14 amino acids. Germline V gene lookup returns CDR1 MNHEY and CDR2 SMNVEV (reference sequence). This CDR3 is CASRGTGENQPQHF. In DNA form, the CDR3 reads TGTGCCAGCAGAGGGACAGGGGAAAATCAGCCCCAGCATTTT.

The chain carries TRBV19 and TRBJ2-7; 7 nucleotides agree with TRBD2. This CDR3 has 15 residues. Germline V gives CDR1 LNHDA, CDR2 SQIVND (reference sequence). V gave up 3 bases and J gave up 3 bases; unmatched junction bases: 8. The CDR3 loop reads CASSIRAGADYEQYF. The CDR3 nucleotides read TGTGCCAGTAGTATCCGCGCGGGAGCGGACTACGAGCAGTACTTC. Supplemented by reference TRBV19 and TRBJ2-7, the full variable domain reads DGGITQSPKYLFRKEGQNVTLSCEQNLNHDAMYWYRQDPGQGLRLIYYSQIVNDFQKGDIAEGYSVSREKKESFPLTVTSAQKNPTAFYLCASSIRAGADYEQYFGPGTRLTVT.

The J gene is TRBJ2-5, the V gene TRBV5-6; D gene ambiguous. Germline-derived CDR1 and CDR2 are SGHDT and YYEEEE. V gave up 3 bases and J gave up 1 base, with 13 bases separating them. This CDR3 comprises 15 residues. CDR3 residues: CASSYKFGFQETQYF. CDR3 nucleotide sequence: TGTGCCAGCAGCTACAAGTTCGGGTTCCAAGAGACCCAGTACTTC.

The rearrangement uses TRBV30 and TRBJ1-4; the D is unclear. V was shortened by 6 bases and J by 0 bases, with 11 bases between the two germline ends. CDR1 GTSNPN and CDR2 SVGIG come from the germline V gene (reference sequence). The CDR3 loop spans 14 amino acids. The CDR3 DNA reads as TGTGCCTGCAACCCGTCAGCAACTAATGAAAAACTGTTTTTT. This gives the protein CACNPSATNEKLFF.

The chain carries TRBV4-2 and TRBJ2-7; 8 nucleotides agree with TRBD1. This CDR3 has 16 residues. Germline CDR1 is LGHNA and CDR2 is YNFKEQ. The junction had 11 bases not matched to a gene; V was cut back by 0 bases and J by 7 bases. The CDR3 DNA is TGTGCCAGCAGCCAAGATTTCAGTCAGGGGGCCCGGGAGCAGTACTTC. This translates into CASSQDFSQGAREQYF.